This T cell receptor (beta chain) appears in the sequencing data of a study of monozygotic twins with inflammatory bowel disease (dated by TCRdb to between 2019 and 2020). With regard to the full study: The complete study included roughly 30 monozygotic twin pairs: 19 IBD-discordant Danish pairs and nine German pairs, of which four were IBD-concordant and five were IBD-discordant. The search for disease-associated traits relied mainly on comparing, within discordant pairs, IBD patients with their genetically identical healthy co-twins. Each individual had, on average, about 151 000 unique TCRalpha sequences and 181 000 unique TCRbeta sequences available for analysis. Paper-wide results and their limitations: Measured by the inverse Simpson index, TCRbeta repertoire diversity was lower in IBD patients than in their healthy co-twins. The analysis was unable to tell apart different T cell subtypes. Because patients received different immunosuppressive treatments, the repertoires may have picked up extra background noise and variability between individuals. Concordant and discordant twins showed no difference in repertoire similarity, possibly because of limited statistical power. Compared with healthy twins, IBD patients had fewer clonotypes in common with other individuals, a difference most pronounced in patients showing signs of disease activity. The results gave no support for a single strong signal or clonotype linked to IBD.

An approximately 2.5 ml peripheral blood sample was drawn into PAXgene tubes per donor and stored at -80°C. Without any T cell sorting, total RNA was extracted from whole blood using the PAXgene blood miRNA kit on an automated QIAcube. Deep TCRalpha and TCRbeta repertoire profiling with unique molecular barcoding was performed on peripheral blood of monozygotic twin pairs concordant or discordant for inflammatory bowel disease. Smoking habits were recorded for all twin pairs, with individuals classified as current, former or never smokers. Points on this clonotype: Its antigen is currently not known.

Including cysteine and phenylalanine, the CDR3 has 16 amino acids. This entry has no DNA. CDR1 is given as SGHDN and CDR2 as FVKESK, both from the germline V gene. The library was generated by 5' RACE. Preparation of each TCR library used around 3.5 ug of total RNA. For each sample, cDNA synthesis with SMARTScribe reverse transcriptase was split into eight separate reactions. During cDNA synthesis, unique molecular identifiers containing a 6-nucleotide sample barcode were introduced by template switching. TCRalpha and TCRbeta cDNA was amplified in two nested PCRs of around 15 and 9 cycles, and bead purification was carried out after each PCR. Before amplification, the cDNA was both treated with uracil DNA-glycosylase and purified with the QIAquick PCR purification kit. The second PCR added Illumina TruSeq-compatible adapters along with sample-specific barcodes. TapeStation and Qubit were used to check library quality and concentration, and roughly 4.6 ng of each library was pooled. Sequencing of pooled libraries was carried out on an Illumina HiSeq2500 single-index Rapid Run using 2 x 100 bp reads and custom sequencing primers. The original pipeline was this. MiGEC version 1.2.6 was used for UMI-based consensus assembly, which corrected PCR and sequencing errors. MiXCR version 2.1.1 was used for V(D)J alignment, clonotype assembly and CDR3 extraction. To normalise gene usage, clonotype sharing and MAIT/NKT TCR abundance, the analysis used the top 1000, 10 000 and 20 000 clonotypes per sample. Diversity was computed as the inverse Simpson index with the vegan R package after downsampling to 27 000 UMIs. Paired Mann-Whitney U tests on discordant twin pairs were used, with Benjamini-Hochberg multiple-testing correction. TCRdb reprocessed the reads into one record per CDR3 protein sequence, lacking DNA. The V and J calls reflect TCRdb's pipeline rather than the authors' work. The sample table records some 450,000 distinct CDR3 sequences. The ten biggest clones cover roughly 2.2% of the sample.

Material: blood. The receptor's source is a human donor with ulcerative colitis or Crohn's disease, or a healthy co-twin of an affected twin (not recorded which). The chain is encoded by TRBV14 joined to TRBJ2-1; there is no DNA to check the TCRdb D call of TRBD1. For the CDR3, the sequence is CASRQEGGPTYNEQFF.